Sequencing of this T cell receptor beta chain was carried out in a study of CD8 T cells in ankylosing spondylitis. Study-level results: Matched synovial fluid from ankylosing spondylitis patients was reported to be enriched for disease-linked clones.

V was shortened by 5 bases and J by 0 bases, with 14 bases between the two germline ends. From germline, CDR1 is MNHNS and CDR2 SASEGT. The CDR3 is made up of 16 amino acids. This clonotype was detected only a few times. Its target is unknown. TCRdb reanalysed the 5' RACE reads using MiXCR and keeps one entry per CDR3 protein. The table records roughly 91,000 distinct CDR3 sequences, almost 8.5% of them present only once. The material sequenced was blood, either unsorted or a sorted T cell fraction (not recorded which). This receptor was identified in a male donor with ankylosing spondylitis or in good health (not recorded which). The J gene is TRBJ1-5, the V gene TRBV6-1; unclear D gene. The CDR3 loop is CASSTHAPVSNQPQHF. The CDR3 coding sequence is TGTGCCAGCAGTACCCACGCTCCGGTTAGCAATCAGCCCCAGCATTTT.